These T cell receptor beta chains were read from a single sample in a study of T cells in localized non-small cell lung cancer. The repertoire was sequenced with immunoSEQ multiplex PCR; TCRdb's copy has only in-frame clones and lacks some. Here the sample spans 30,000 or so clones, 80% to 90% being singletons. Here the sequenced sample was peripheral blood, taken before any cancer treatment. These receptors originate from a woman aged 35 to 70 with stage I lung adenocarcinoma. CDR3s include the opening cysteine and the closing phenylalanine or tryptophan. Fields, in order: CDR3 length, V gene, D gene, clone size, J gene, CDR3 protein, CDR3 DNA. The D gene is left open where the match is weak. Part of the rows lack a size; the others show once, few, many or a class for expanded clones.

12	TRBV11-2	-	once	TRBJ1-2	CASSPYSGGYTF	TGTGCCAGCAGCCCCTACTCGGGGGGCTACACCTTC
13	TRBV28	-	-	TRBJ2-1	CASINAPHNEQFF	TGTGCCAGCATCAATGCCCCCCACAATGAGCAGTTCTTC
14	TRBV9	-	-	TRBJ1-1	CASSVGGPNTEAFF	TGTGCCAGCAGCGTAGGGGGCCCGAACACTGAAGCTTTCTTT
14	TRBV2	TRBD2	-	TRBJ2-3	CASKSGTSTDTQYF	TGTGCCAGCAAGAGCGGGACTAGCACAGATACGCAGTATTTT
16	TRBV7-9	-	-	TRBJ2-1	CASSLEGLSGHNEQFF	TGTGCCAGCAGCTTAGAGGGATTAAGCGGTCACAATGAGCAGTTCTTC
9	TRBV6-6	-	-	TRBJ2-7	CAGSVGQYF	TGTGCCGGGTCAGTGGGGCAGTACTTC
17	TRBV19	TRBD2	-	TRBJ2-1	CASSIRLAGGAYNEQFF	TGTGCCAGTAGTATAAGGCTAGCGGGAGGGGCCTACAATGAGCAGTTCTTC
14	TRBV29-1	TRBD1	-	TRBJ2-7	CSVEWDRGSYEQYF	TGCAGCGTTGAGTGGGACAGGGGCTCCTACGAGCAGTACTTC
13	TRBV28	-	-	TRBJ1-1	CASSLGPYTEAFF	TGTGCCAGCAGTCTTGGTCCATACACTGAAGCTTTCTTT
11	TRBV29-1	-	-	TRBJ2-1	CSVVQTDEQFF	TGCAGCGTTGTACAGACGGATGAGCAGTTCTTC
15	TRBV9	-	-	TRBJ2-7	CASSEWPQGSYEQYF	TGTGCCAGCAGCGAGTGGCCCCAGGGATCCTACGAGCAGTACTTC
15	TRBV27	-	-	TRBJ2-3	CASSLFGGYTDTQYF	TGTGCCAGCAGTTTATTTGGAGGATACACAGATACGCAGTATTTT
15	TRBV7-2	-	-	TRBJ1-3	CASSFRGVAGNTIYF	TGTGCCAGCAGCTTTAGGGGGGTCGCTGGAAACACCATATATTTT
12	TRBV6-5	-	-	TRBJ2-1	CASRGVASEQFF	TGTGCCAGCAGGGGGGTAGCGAGTGAGCAGTTCTTC
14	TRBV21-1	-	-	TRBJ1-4	CASSIGPRNEKLFF	TGTGCCAGCAGCATCGGGCCGAGGAATGAAAAACTGTTTTTT
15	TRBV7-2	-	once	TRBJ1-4	CASSIQGATNEKLFF	TGTGCCAGCAGCATACAGGGAGCAACTAATGAAAAACTGTTTTTT
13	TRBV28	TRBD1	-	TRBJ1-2	CATGDRGNYGYTF	TGTGCCACCGGGGACAGGGGTAACTATGGCTACACCTTC
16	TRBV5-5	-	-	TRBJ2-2	CASSLYQGQPTGELFF	TGTGCCAGCAGCTTGTATCAGGGGCAGCCCACCGGGGAGCTGTTTTTT
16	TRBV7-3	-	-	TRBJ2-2	CASSSFPRARAGELFF	TGTGCCAGCAGCTCCTTCCCCCGGGCGCGGGCCGGGGAGCTGTTTTTT
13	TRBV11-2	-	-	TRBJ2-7	CASSLAGYYEQYF	TGTGCCAGCAGCTTAGCAGGATATTACGAGCAGTACTTC
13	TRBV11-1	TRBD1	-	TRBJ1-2	CASSRRDRDGYTF	TGTGCCAGCAGCCGTAGGGACAGGGATGGCTACACCTTC
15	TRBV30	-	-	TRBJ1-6	CAWTNRDRVNSPLHF	TGTGCCTGGACCAACCGGGACCGAGTTAATTCACCCCTCCACTTT
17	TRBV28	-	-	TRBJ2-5	CASSLFPNLARLETQYF	TGTGCCAGCAGTTTATTTCCCAACTTAGCACGGTTGGAGACCCAGTACTTC
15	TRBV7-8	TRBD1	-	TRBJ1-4	CASSLAGTGSEKLFF	TGTGCCAGCAGCTTAGCGGGGACAGGGTCTGAGAAACTGTTTTTT
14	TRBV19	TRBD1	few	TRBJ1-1	CASRRQGLGTEAFF	TGTGCCAGTAGAAGACAGGGTCTGGGAACTGAAGCTTTCTTT
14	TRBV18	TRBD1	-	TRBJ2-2	CASSPGQGAGELFF	TGTGCCAGCTCGCCCGGACAGGGGGCCGGGGAGCTGTTTTTT
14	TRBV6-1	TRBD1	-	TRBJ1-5	CASSRTGVNQPQHF	TGTGCCAGCAGTAGGACAGGGGTGAACCAGCCCCAGCATTTT
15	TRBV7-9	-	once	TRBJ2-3	CASSLAGLGTDTQYF	TGTGCCAGCAGCTTAGCAGGGCTCGGCACAGATACGCAGTATTTT
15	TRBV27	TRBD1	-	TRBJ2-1	CASSAWTGGTNEQFF	TGTGCCAGCAGTGCCTGGACAGGGGGCACGAATGAGCAGTTCTTC
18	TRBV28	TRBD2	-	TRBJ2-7	CASSPGTSGSTGTYEQYF	TGTGCCAGCAGTCCCGGGACTAGCGGGAGCACCGGAACCTACGAGCAGTACTTC
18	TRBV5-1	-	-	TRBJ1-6	CASSLVGNSASYNSPLHF	TGCGCCAGCAGCTTGGTGGGGAATTCGGCCTCCTATAATTCACCCCTCCACTTT
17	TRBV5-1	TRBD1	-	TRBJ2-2	CASRIRGQGIFGGELFF	TGCGCCAGCCGCATCCGGGGACAGGGGATATTCGGCGGGGAGCTGTTTTTT
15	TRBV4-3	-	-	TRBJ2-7	CASSQDRVGAYEQYF	TGCGCCAGCAGCCAAGATAGAGTAGGGGCCTACGAGCAGTACTTC
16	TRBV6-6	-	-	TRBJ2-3	CASTTAGTTTSDTQYF	TGTGCCAGCACCACCGCGGGAACCACCACTTCAGATACGCAGTATTTT
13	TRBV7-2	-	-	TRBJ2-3	CASSSASTDTQYF	TGTGCCAGCAGCTCGGCTAGCACAGATACGCAGTATTTT
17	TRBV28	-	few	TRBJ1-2	CASAREGDFLGAYGYTF	TGTGCCAGCGCCCGAGAAGGGGATTTTCTTGGGGCCTATGGCTACACCTTC
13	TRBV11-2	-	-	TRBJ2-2	CASSPDSSGELFF	TGTGCCAGCAGCCCGGACAGTTCCGGGGAGCTGTTTTTT
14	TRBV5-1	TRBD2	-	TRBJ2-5	CASSLGGGFETQYF	TGCGCCAGCAGCTTGGGGGGAGGGTTCGAGACCCAGTACTTC
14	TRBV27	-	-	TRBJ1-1	CASSLLEGFTEAFF	TGTGCCAGCAGTTTATTAGAGGGGTTCACTGAAGCTTTCTTT
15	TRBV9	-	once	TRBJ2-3	CASSLSGGVTDTQYF	TGTGCCAGCAGCTTGTCAGGGGGGGTCACAGATACGCAGTATTTT
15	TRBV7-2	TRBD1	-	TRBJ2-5	CASSVGQVASETQYF	TGTGCCAGCAGCGTTGGACAGGTCGCGTCAGAGACCCAGTACTTC
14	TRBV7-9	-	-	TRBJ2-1	CASSLATSYNEQFF	TGTGCCAGCAGCTTAGCCACTTCCTACAATGAGCAGTTCTTC
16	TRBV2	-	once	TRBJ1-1	CASSGKSRGLNTEAFF	TGTGCCAGCAGTGGAAAGTCTAGGGGACTGAACACTGAAGCTTTCTTT
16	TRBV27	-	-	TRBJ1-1	CASSPSGGAVNTEAFF	TGTGCCAGCAGTCCCAGCGGGGGGGCCGTGAACACTGAAGCTTTCTTT
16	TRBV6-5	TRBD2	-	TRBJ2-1	CASSYVAGEAGNEQFF	TGTGCCAGCAGTTACGTCGCGGGAGAGGCGGGCAATGAGCAGTTCTTC
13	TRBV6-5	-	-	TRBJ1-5	CASGVGSNQPQHF	TGTGCCAGCGGGGTTGGGAGCAATCAGCCCCAGCATTTT